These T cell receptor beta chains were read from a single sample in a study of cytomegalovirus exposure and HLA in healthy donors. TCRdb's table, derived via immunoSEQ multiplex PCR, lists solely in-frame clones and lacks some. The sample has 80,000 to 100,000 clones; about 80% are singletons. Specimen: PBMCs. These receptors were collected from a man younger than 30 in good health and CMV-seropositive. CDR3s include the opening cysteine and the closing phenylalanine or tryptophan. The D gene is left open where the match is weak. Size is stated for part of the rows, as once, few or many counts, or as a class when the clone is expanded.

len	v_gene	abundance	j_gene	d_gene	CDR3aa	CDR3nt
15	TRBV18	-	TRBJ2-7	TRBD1	CASSSPRGRGGEQYF	TGTGCCAGCTCCAGTCCCAGGGGGAGAGGAGGCGAGCAGTACTTC
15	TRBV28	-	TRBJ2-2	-	CASSFGQRPTGELFF	TGTGCCAGCAGTTTCGGACAGAGGCCCACCGGGGAGCTGTTTTTT
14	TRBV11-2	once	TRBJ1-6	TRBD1	CASSYTGVDSPLHF	TGTGCCAGCAGCTACACAGGGGTGGATTCACCCCTCCACTTT
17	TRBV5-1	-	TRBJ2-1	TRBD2	CASTLRVAGGSYNEQFF	TGCGCCAGCACCCTAAGGGTAGCGGGGGGTTCCTACAATGAGCAGTTCTTC
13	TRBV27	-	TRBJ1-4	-	CASSLSAGEKLFF	TGTGCCAGCAGTTTATCGGCCGGGGAAAAACTGTTTTTT
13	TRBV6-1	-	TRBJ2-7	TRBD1	CASRGQGVNEQYF	TGTGCCAGCAGAGGACAGGGGGTTAACGAGCAGTACTTC
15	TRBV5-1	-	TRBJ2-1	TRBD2	CASSLATSGNNEQFF	TGCGCCAGCAGCTTGGCTACTAGCGGTAACAATGAGCAGTTCTTC
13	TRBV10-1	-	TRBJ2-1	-	CASSEGGYNEQFF	TGCGCCAGCAGTGAAGGCGGTTACAATGAGCAGTTCTTC
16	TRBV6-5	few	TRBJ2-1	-	CASSYGIGRGGDEQFF	TGTGCCAGCAGTTACGGAATCGGCCGCGGCGGGGATGAGCAGTTCTTC
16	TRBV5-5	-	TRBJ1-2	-	CASSLAPTGVNYGYTF	TGTGCCAGCAGCTTGGCCCCGACAGGTGTAAACTATGGCTACACCTTC
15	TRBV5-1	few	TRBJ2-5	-	CASILSGTPQETQYF	TGCGCCAGCATACTATCCGGGACTCCCCAAGAGACCCAGTACTTC
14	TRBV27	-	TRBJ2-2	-	CASSLIPRSVELFF	TGTGCCAGCAGTTTAATTCCCCGTTCTGTGGAGCTGTTTTTT
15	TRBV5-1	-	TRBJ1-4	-	CASSLGQTTNEKLFF	TGCGCCAGCAGCCTAGGACAGACAACTAATGAAAAACTGTTTTTT
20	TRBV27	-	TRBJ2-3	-	CASSLSPGGRPLSGTDTQYF	TGTGCCAGCAGTCTAAGCCCCGGTGGCAGACCCCTTAGCGGCACAGATACGCAGTATTTT
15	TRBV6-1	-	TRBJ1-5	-	CASSLLGDSNQPQHF	TGTGCCAGCAGCCTGCTAGGGGATAGCAATCAGCCCCAGCATTTT
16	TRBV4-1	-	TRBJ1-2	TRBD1	CASSHRHRGMGGGYTF	TGCGCCAGCAGCCATCGTCACAGGGGAATGGGTGGTGGCTACACCTTC
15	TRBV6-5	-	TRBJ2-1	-	CASSFDFPGYNEQFF	TGTGCCAGCAGTTTTGACTTTCCCGGCTACAATGAGCAGTTCTTC
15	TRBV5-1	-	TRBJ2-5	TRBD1	CASSGTTGWQETQYF	TGCGCCAGCAGCGGAACGACAGGGTGGCAAGAGACCCAGTACTTC
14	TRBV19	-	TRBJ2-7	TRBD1	CASSPDRGRYEQYF	TGTGCCAGTAGCCCGGACAGGGGGCGATACGAGCAGTACTTC
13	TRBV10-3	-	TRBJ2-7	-	CAISRTESYEQYF	TGTGCCATCAGTAGGACAGAGTCCTACGAGCAGTACTTC
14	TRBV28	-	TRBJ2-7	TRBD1	CASSLGTGAYEQYF	TGTGCCAGCAGTTTAGGGACAGGTGCCTACGAGCAGTACTTC
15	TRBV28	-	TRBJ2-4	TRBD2	CASSLRPGGLGIQYF	TGTGCCAGCAGTTTACGACCAGGTGGACTAGGCATTCAGTACTTC
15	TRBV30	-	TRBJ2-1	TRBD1	CAWSPDRGIYNEQFF	TGTGCCTGGAGTCCTGACAGGGGCATTTACAATGAGCAGTTCTTC
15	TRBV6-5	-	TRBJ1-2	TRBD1	CASSKGQATNYGYTF	TGTGCCAGCAGTAAAGGACAGGCTACAAACTATGGCTACACCTTC
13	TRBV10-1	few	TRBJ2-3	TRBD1	CASRRQGGDTQYF	TGCGCCAGCAGAAGACAGGGCGGAGATACGCAGTATTTT
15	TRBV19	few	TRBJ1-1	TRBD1	CASSRPGQGNTEAFF	TGTGCCAGTAGTCGACCGGGACAGGGGAACACTGAAGCTTTCTTT
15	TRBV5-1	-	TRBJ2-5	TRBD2	CASSPRLAVQETQYF	TGCGCCAGCAGCCCGAGGCTAGCGGTACAAGAGACCCAGTACTTC
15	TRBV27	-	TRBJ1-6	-	CASRSSGTYNSPLHF	TGTGCCAGCAGATCTAGCGGGACCTATAATTCACCCCTCCACTTT
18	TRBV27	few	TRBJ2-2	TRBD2	CASSFGTSGGTFTGELFF	TGTGCCAGCAGTTTCGGGACTAGCGGGGGGACCTTCACCGGGGAGCTGTTTTTT
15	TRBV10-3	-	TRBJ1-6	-	CAISQGGRVRSPLHF	TGTGCCATCAGTCAAGGGGGGAGGGTTAGGTCACCCCTCCACTTT
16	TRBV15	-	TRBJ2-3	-	CATSSRTAFLLDTQYF	TGTGCCACCAGCAGTAGGACAGCGTTTCTCTTAGATACGCAGTATTTT
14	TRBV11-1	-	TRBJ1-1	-	CASSQPPVNTEAFF	TGTGCCAGCAGCCAACCCCCAGTGAACACTGAAGCTTTCTTT
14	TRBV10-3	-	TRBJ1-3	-	CAISDSGTGNTIYF	TGTGCCATCAGTGACTCAGGGACTGGAAACACCATATATTTT
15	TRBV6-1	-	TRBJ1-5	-	CASSEEGTLNQPQHF	TGTGCCAGCAGTGAAGAGGGGACACTTAATCAGCCCCAGCATTTT
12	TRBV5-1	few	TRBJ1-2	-	CASSLIGVGYTF	TGCGCCAGCAGCTTGATAGGGGTTGGCTACACCTTC
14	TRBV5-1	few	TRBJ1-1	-	CASSPEDRNTEAFF	TGCGCCAGCAGCCCCGAGGATCGGAACACTGAAGCTTTCTTT
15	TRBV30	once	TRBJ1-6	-	CAHKAGSSYNSPLHF	TGTGCCCATAAGGCGGGGAGCTCCTATAATTCACCCCTCCACTTT